This T cell receptor (beta chain) was captured in a study of T cells in Graves' hyperthyroidism and ophthalmopathy (dated by TCRdb to between 2019 and 2020). Regarding the research as a whole: Peripheral blood samples were taken at initial diagnosis, before any treatment was given. To identify TCR V-J signatures that set the groups apart, the researchers used a discovery cohort of about a hundred patients, made up of about 44 with Graves' ophthalmopathy and some 56 with stable Graves' hyperthyroidism. Prospective prediction of ophthalmopathy was tested in an independent validation cohort of fewer than 20 hyperthyroidism patients and some 17 patients who later progressed to ophthalmopathy. The approximately 100 discovery patients were randomly divided into training and test sets at a 7:3 ratio. Thyroid tissue and blood T-cell repertoires from more than five Graves' hyperthyroidism patients were also compared in the study. After blood sampling, hyperthyroidism patients were treated with methimazole at a starting dose of 30 mg daily, and ophthalmopathy patients were treated with high-dose intravenous methylprednisolone. According to the paper, TCR Vbeta CDR3 sequencing was carried out on 120 to 150 peripheral blood samples, which came from around 43 ophthalmopathy, approximately 72 hyperthyroidism and approximately 17 progressor patients.

Results the study describes overall, beyond this receptor: Ophthalmopathy was separated from stable hyperthyroidism by a 13 V-J signature model, with approximately 90% sensitivity and about 81% specificity obtained in cross-validation and 80%/75% obtained in testing. Sample size was not statistically predetermined, and investigators were not blinded to group allocation. During validation, the model predicted progression to ophthalmopathy a median of about 5.9 months ahead of onset, with around 70% sensitivity and under 85% specificity. Most expanded thyroid clonotypes (frequency above 0.001) were also detected in blood, suggesting blood repertoires may reflect thyroid immune responses.

Ophthalmopathy patients had moderately to severely active disease, with a Clinical Activity Score of 3 or more, a NOSPECS grade of 4 or more, and a disease duration of less than 3 months. Patients with uncontrolled infections, other autoimmune diseases, pregnancy or lactation were excluded. Diagnoses were based on clinical symptoms, serum thyroxine and TRAb, thyroid ultrasound and orbital computed tomography. PBMCs were separated from 10 ml of fresh peripheral blood using Ficoll-Paque density gradient centrifugation. Total RNA was extracted with Trizol reagent, and quality was checked on an Agilent 2100 Bioanalyzer. This clonotype was seen ten or more times. Its antigen is unknown. Base qualities are not provided; no much larger clone lies one nucleotide away. Amplification of TCR beta CDR3 regions was carried out from RNA transcripts. The first round of RT-PCR for the TCR CDR3 was performed with the HTBI primer set and the Qiagen OneStep RT-PCR kit. Libraries were constructed in a second round of multiplex PCR, after which size selection and purification were carried out. Sequencing of the libraries was done on an Illumina HiSeq2000 using paired-end 100 bp reads. In the source study's methods: Raw data were processed with SOAPnuke, discarding reads with adapters, uncalled bases, mean Phred below 15, or no exact constant-primer or identifier match. COPE v1.2.5 was used to merge high-quality paired reads, and clonotypes were defined as unique nucleotide sequences. MiTCR v1.1 was used to align the clonotypes against IMGT TRBV, TRBD and TRBJ reference segments. Analysis was restricted to V-J combinations with a frequency above 0.0001, which covered about 99% of repertoires. The TCS score was defined as the ratio of F50 (clonal expansion) to E x V (chaos), calculated using BLOSUM62-based TCRdist between CDR3 peptides within each V-J. Welch's t-statistics and random forest reduced some 510 V-J features to around 14, which were used in a naive Bayes classifier (R e1071). In TCRdb, the public reads were trimmed at Q25 with fastp and aligned with MiXCR, with productive beta chains retained. CDR3 protein sequences are deduplicated, and each keeps its most common genes and DNA. Clone size and V and J calls follow TCRdb, not the original study. The sample has about 600,000 distinct CDR3 sequences on record, approximately 16% of them singletons. Less than 3.5% of the sample lies in the top ten.

Sequencing input: blood. The sequence came from a woman in her thirties or forties with Graves' ophthalmopathy.

The CDR3 protein: CSVGPSNTQYF. The base sequence is TGCAGCGTTGGGCCTAGTAATACGCAGTATTTT. The chain uses TRBV29-1 and TRBJ2-3; the D gene assignment is ambiguous. Measured from the cysteine to the phenylalanine, the CDR3 is 11 residues long. Just the 33-base CDR3 DNA is kept, in frame starting at base 1. The CDR1 and CDR2 encoded by the germline V gene are SQVTM and ANQGSEA. Deletion took 4 bases off V and 7 bases off J, with a span of 9 bases between the germline ends.